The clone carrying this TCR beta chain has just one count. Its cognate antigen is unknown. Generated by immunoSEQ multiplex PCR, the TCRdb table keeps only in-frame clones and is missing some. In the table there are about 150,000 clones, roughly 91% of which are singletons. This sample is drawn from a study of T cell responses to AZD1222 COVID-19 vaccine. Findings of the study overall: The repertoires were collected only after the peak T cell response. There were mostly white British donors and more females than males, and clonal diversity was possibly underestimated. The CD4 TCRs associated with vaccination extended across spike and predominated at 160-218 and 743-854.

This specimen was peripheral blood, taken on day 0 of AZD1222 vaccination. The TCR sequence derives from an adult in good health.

The CDR3 DNA follows: TGTGCCAGCAGCCCGGACCCACCGGGACTTAAGTGGTCCTCTGAAGAGACCCAGTACTTC. Translating gives CASSPDPPGLKWSSEETQYF. The chain has TRBV6-2 or TRBV6-3 and TRBJ2-5, with D possibly being TRBD2 (6 bases). The CDR3 contains 20 residues. V shed 6 bases and J shed 3 bases, with 32 bases lying between them. The germline CDR1 and CDR2 sequences are MNHEY and SVGEGT.